Shown below are 28 T cell receptor beta chains from a single sample sequenced in a study of blood T cell repertoires in COVID-19. Sequencing was performed with immunoSEQ multiplex PCR; in TCRdb, only in-frame clones are kept and a portion is missing. The table lists about 400,000 clones, around 86% of them singletons. The sample taken for sequencing was peripheral blood. The receptor source for this set is a human donor in a cohort sampled during active COVID-19.

The V and J genes are TRBV7-3 and TRBJ2-7, with 9 bases that match TRBD1. With 7 bases clipped from V and 5 bases from J, the junction kept 9 bases outside the gene matches. Germline loops: CDR1 SGHTA, CDR2 FQGTGA. The CDR3 loop spans 14 amino acids. The CDR3 nucleotides read TGTGCCAGCATCCTCGGGACAGGGTGTCACGAGCAGTACTTC. Its protein product is CASILGTGCHEQYF.

This clone has just one count. This chain links TRBV27 with TRBJ1-6; 8 nucleotides agree with TRBD1. V lost 4 bases to trimming and J lost 7 bases; unmatched junction nucleotides: 9. The CDR3 totals 16 residues. Germline lookup yields CDR1 MNHEY and CDR2 SMNVEV (reference sequence). The CDR3 is CASSSSGTGGNSPLHF. CDR3 sequence (DNA): TGTGCCAGCAGTTCGTCCGGGACAGGCGGGAATTCACCCCTCCACTTT.

The chain is built from TRBV29-1 and TRBJ1-4; a weak D match, TRBD1 (6 bases). Germline-derived CDR1 and CDR2 are SQVTM and ANQGSEA. The V end was cut by 4 bases, the J end by 6 bases, with 12 bases between. This CDR3 region has 13 residues. Written as DNA, the CDR3 is TGCAGCGTTGGGGGGCAAGAGTATGAAAAACTGTTTTTT. Translation gives CSVGGQEYEKLFF.

The chain has TRBV2 and TRBJ2-3; 9 bases line up with TRBD2. This CDR3 comprises 17 residues. Losses at the gene ends were 3 bases for V and 0 bases for J; bases not matched to a gene: 7. Germline loops: CDR1 SNHLY, CDR2 FYNNEI. This CDR3 is CASSEEGLAGSTDTQYF. The CDR3 DNA is TGTGCCAGCAGTGAGGAAGGTCTAGCGGGGAGCACAGATACGCAGTATTTT.

This clone showed up just a few times. The chain carries TRBV11-2 and TRBJ2-7; the match to TRBD2 covers 9 bases. Trimming took 5 bases from V and 5 from J; bases not matched to a gene: 16. Germline-derived CDR1 and CDR2 are SGHAT and FQNNGV. This CDR3 is built from 17 residues. The CDR3 coding sequence is TGTGCCAGCAGCCCAGAGGTCTGGCGGGAGGGCCTAAACGAGCAGTACTTC. It yields the protein CASSPEVWREGLNEQYF.

The chain has TRBV23-1 and TRBJ2-1; TRBD2 aligns across 9 bases. TRBV23-1 is flagged as an ORF with uncertain function. Losses at the gene ends were 2 bases for V and 3 bases for J; bases not matched to a gene: 5. This CDR3 has 16 amino acids. The CDR3 protein is CASSQVNSGSYNEQFF. The CDR3 DNA sequence: TGCGCCAGCAGTCAAGTTAATAGCGGGAGCTACAATGAGCAGTTCTTC.

The CDR3 DNA reads TGTGCCAGTAGTATAGGCCCTCTATTGAACTACACCTTC. It codes for CASSIGPLLNYTF. The chain links TRBV19 to TRBJ1-2; D remains ambiguous. The CDR3 is 13 residues long. Germline V gene lookup returns CDR1 LNHDA and CDR2 SQIVND (reference sequence). Trimming pared 1 base from V and 10 bases from J, leaving 13 bases between.

The rearrangement uses TRBV19 and TRBJ2-7; 13 positions agree with TRBD2. V was pared by 2 bases and J by 0 bases, with 10 bases of the junction left unmatched. The length of the CDR3 is 19 residues. Germline V gene lookup returns CDR1 LNHDA and CDR2 SQIVND (reference sequence). CDR3 protein: CASSIFSGLAGESSYEQYF. CDR3 nucleotides: TGTGCCAGTAGTATATTTTCCGGACTAGCGGGAGAGTCCTCCTACGAGCAGTACTTC.

V usage is TRBV10-2 and J usage is TRBJ2-7, with TRBD2 as a possible D gene (5 bases). Deletions cut 2 bases from V and 3 bases from J, with 17 bases between. Germline CDR1 reads WSHSY; CDR2 reads SAAADI. CDR3 size: 16 residues. The CDR3 protein is CASSEPPEGWGYEQYF. The CDR3 nucleotides are TGCGCCAGCAGTGAGCCCCCTGAGGGATGGGGCTACGAGCAGTACTTC.

V usage is TRBV7-2 and J usage is TRBJ1-2; TRBD1 might be the D (5 bases). CDR3 size: 13 residues. Looked up from germline, CDR1 is SGHTA and CDR2 is FQGNSA. With 1 base removed from V and 8 bases from J, the gap between germline ends came to 11 bases. CDR3 coding DNA: TGTGCCAGCAGCTTAGTACGGGGGTCGGGCTACACCTTC. Translation: CASSLVRGSGYTF.

This clone has just one count. The chain carries TRBV6-5 and TRBJ2-2; TRBD1 agrees at 7 bases. V lost 6 bases, J lost 7 bases, and 8 bases stayed unmatched. This CDR3 spans 14 amino acids. Germline V gene lookup returns CDR1 MNHEY and CDR2 SVGAGI. The CDR3 DNA reads as TGTGCCAGCAGAAAAGGGGGCCGGGACGGGGAGCTGTTTTTT. Translating gives CASRKGGRDGELFF.

This chain links TRBV3-1 (or the pseudogene TRBV3-2) with TRBJ2-7, with D maybe TRBD1 (5 bases). Germline V CDR1 and CDR2: LGHDT, YNNKEL (reference sequence). The CDR3 consists of 14 residues. V was clipped by 3 bases and J by 7 bases, with 16 bases between them. The CDR3 DNA reads TGTGCCAGCAGCCAGGGGCCTACCCTGGAAGAGCAGTACTTC. Translation gives CASSQGPTLEEQYF.

The count of this clone is one. This rearrangement joins TRBV7-3 to TRBJ1-2, with a weak D call TRBD1 (5 bases). V was pared by 1 base and J by 4 bases, with 22 bases between. CDR1 is SGHTA, CDR2 FQGTGA, per germline. The CDR3 length is 18 residues. The CDR3 region has the DNA TGTGCCAGCAGCTTAAATCCCCCCAGCGCAGGGCTTCCCTATGGCTACACCTTC. The encoded protein is CASSLNPPSAGLPYGYTF.

The rearrangement links TRBV19 to TRBJ1-3, with 10 bases fitting TRBD1. Germline V gene data show CDR1 as LNHDA and CDR2 as SQIVND (reference sequence). The CDR3 covers 18 residues. V shed 5 bases, J shed 0 bases, and the junction held 10 bases outside the gene matches. CDR3 region: CASSLPIGTGVSGNTIYF. The CDR3 bases are TGTGCCAGTAGTCTACCCATCGGGACAGGGGTCTCTGGAAACACCATATATTTT.

The chain joins TRBV7-8 to TRBJ1-4, with 11 nucleotides matching TRBD1. The V and J ends lost 4 bases and 7 bases, in that order; junction bases with no gene match: 20. The CDR3 totals 20 residues. The germline V gene has CDR1 SGHVS and CDR2 FQNEAQ. The CDR3 sequence is CASSSTTGQGAPEVGEKLFF. The CDR3 DNA reads TGTGCCAGCAGCTCGACAACAGGACAGGGGGCGCCGGAGGTTGGTGAAAAACTGTTTTTT.

The chain is built from TRBV2 and TRBJ2-7, with D possibly being TRBD2 (6 bases). The germline V and J ends were trimmed by 3 bases and 7 bases, with 16 bases remaining between them. The CDR3 spans 14 residues. Germline V gene data show CDR1 as SNHLY and CDR2 as FYNNEI. The CDR3 loop reads CASSDSDGRGEQYF. CDR3 nucleotides: TGTGCCAGCAGTGACAGTGACGGCCGGGGGGAGCAGTACTTC.

This clone occurred once. J is TRBJ1-6 and V is TRBV11-2; D remains ambiguous. There are 14 residues in the CDR3. Trimming took off 5 bases at V and 2 bases at J, with 7 bases between the two ends. CDR1 and CDR2 (germline): SGHAT, FQNNGV. CDR3 loop: CASSRRTYNSPLHF. The CDR3 DNA sequence: TGTGCCAGCAGCCGGAGGACCTATAATTCACCCCTCCACTTT.

The CDR3 here is CASSPSGGANNEQFF. The CDR3 nucleotides are TGTGCCAGCAGTCCTAGCGGGGGGGCTAACAATGAGCAGTTCTTC. V is TRBV7-3 and J is TRBJ2-1, with 12 positions matching TRBD2. Germline CDR1 reads SGHTA; CDR2 reads FQGTGA. Trimming cost V 6 bases and J 5 bases; bases outside gene matches: 5. The CDR3 covers 15 residues.

This sequence joins TRBV5-1 and TRBJ1-5; D not certain. The V and J ends lost 0 bases and 4 bases respectively, with 11 bases between them. The germline gives CDR1 SGHRS, CDR2 YFSETQ. The CDR3 contains 15 residues. The CDR3 region has the DNA TGCGCCAGCAGCTTGGACGGAGATCCGAATCAGCCCCAGCATTTT. It specifies CASSLDGDPNQPQHF. The full variable domain, with the rest looked up from reference TRBV5-1 and TRBJ1-5, is KAGVTQTPRYLIKTRGQQVTLSCSPISGHRSVSWYQQTPGQGLQFLFEYFSETQRNKGNFPGRFSGRQFSNSRSEMNVSTLELGDSALYLCASSLDGDPNQPQHFGDGTRLSIL.

The V gene is TRBV7-3, the J gene TRBJ2-1; 7 bases match TRBD2. Germline trimming cut 5 bases from V and 0 bases from J; bases unmatched to any gene: 19. Germline V gene sequence: CDR1 SGHTA, CDR2 FQGTGA. CDR3 length: 20 amino acids. This chain's CDR3 is CASSLLRGGPIRSSYNEQFF. In DNA form, the CDR3 reads TGTGCCAGCAGCCTGCTTCGCGGGGGACCCATTCGAAGCTCCTACAATGAGCAGTTCTTC.

The V gene is TRBV11-2, the J gene TRBJ2-7, with 11 bases that match TRBD1. Trimming removed 5 bases from V and 5 bases from J; junction bases left unmatched: 8. The length of the CDR3 is 15 residues. Germline CDR1 reads SGHAT; CDR2 reads FQNNGV. CDR3 protein: CASSLFAGQGDEQYF. CDR3 in DNA: TGTGCCAGCAGCCTCTTTGCGGGACAGGGGGACGAGCAGTACTTC.

This sequence joins TRBV3-1 (or the pseudogene TRBV3-2) and TRBJ1-1, with D perhaps matching TRBD1 (5 bases). V gave up 1 base and J gave up 11 bases, with 11 bases separating them. The germline V gene encodes CDR1 LGHDT and CDR2 YNNKEL (reference sequence). The CDR3 covers 12 residues. In nucleotides, the CDR3 is TGTGCCAGCAGCCAAGTCCAGGGAACGGCTTTCTTT. Protein product: CASSQVQGTAFF.

The chain combines TRBV20-1 with TRBJ2-7; the D gene is possibly TRBD2 (5 bases). There are 14 residues in the CDR3. Germline V CDR1 and CDR2: DFQATT, SNEGSKA (reference sequence). Trimming stripped 3 bases from V and 3 bases from J, with 15 bases between. The CDR3 here is CSASWLGDDYEQYF. Here the CDR3 DNA reads TGCAGTGCTAGTTGGTTGGGAGATGACTACGAGCAGTACTTC.

The chain uses TRBV6-5 and TRBJ2-3, with D perhaps matching TRBD2 (6 bases). The CDR3 runs to 14 residues. In germline, CDR1 is MNHEY, CDR2 SVGAGI. V was trimmed by 8 bases and J by 8 bases, leaving 20 bases between them. Here the CDR3 DNA reads TGTGCCAGCTGGGAGAGCGGGTTGAGGAGTACGCAGTATTTT. Encoded protein: CASWESGLRSTQYF.

This chain links TRBV11-3 with TRBJ2-1; TRBD2 is a possible D gene (6 bases). With 3 bases removed from V and 0 bases from J, the gap between germline ends came to 9 bases. The germline CDR1 and CDR2 sequences are SGHNT and YENEEA. CDR3 length equals 15 residues. DNA for the CDR3: TGTGCCAGCAGCTTCCGGGGGAGCTCCTACAATGAGCAGTTCTTC. It translates to CASSFRGSSYNEQFF.

Only a few counts were recorded for this clone. The chain has TRBV5-1 and TRBJ1-1; TRBD1 agrees at 7 bases. The J segment lost 2 bases and the V segment lost 3 bases, leaving 7 bases of the junction unmatched. The CDR3 is made up of 15 amino acids. CDR1 and CDR2 (germline): SGHRS, YFSETQ. CDR3 residues: CASSSGTEYNTEAFF. The CDR3 coding sequence is TGCGCCAGCAGCTCCGGGACAGAATACAACACTGAAGCTTTCTTT.

The chain joins TRBV7-9 to TRBJ1-1, with 8 nucleotides matching TRBD1. Germline V gene sequence: CDR1 SEHNR, CDR2 FQNEAQ (reference sequence). The CDR3 covers 18 residues. V lost 4 bases and J lost 5; bases outside the gene matches: 18. The CDR3 loop is CASSSPGGPGQGETEAFF. CDR3 sequence (DNA): TGTGCCAGCAGCTCCCCAGGCGGGCCCGGACAGGGTGAGACTGAAGCTTTCTTT.

Points on this clone: Other DNA sequences of this sample code for an identical CDR3. This chain joins TRBV6-5 and TRBJ1-2; tentatively, D is TRBD1 (5 bases). This CDR3 has 13 residues. Trimming took 5 bases from V and 2 from J, leaving 9 bases between them. Germline values: CDR1 MNHEY, CDR2 SVGAGI. The CDR3 bases are TGTGCCAGCAGTAGGACACCCAACTATGGCTACACCTTC. Its translation is CASSRTPNYGYTF.